This T cell receptor beta chain was found in a study of OX40 agonist ivuxolimab in advanced cancers. Study context: A partial response was reached by three patients: one with hepatocellular carcinoma and two with cutaneous melanoma.

CDR1 and CDR2 (germline): MNHEY, SVGAGI. V lost 2 bases to trimming and J lost 5 bases; unmatched junction nucleotides: 1. There are 13 residues in the CDR3. This table comes from immunoSEQ multiplex PCR, and its TCRdb copy is limited to in-frame clones, with some not included. The sample lists some 54,000 clones, nearly 80% seen once, with around 4.6% in the top ten. Here the sequenced sample was CD4+ or CD8+ T cells sorted from blood, taken in a trial of the OX40 agonist ivuxolimab. The sequence came from an adult with an advanced solid tumor such as melanoma, head and neck, liver or kidney cancer. V and J are TRBV6-5 and TRBJ1-1; 8 bases align to TRBD1. The CDR3 bases are TGTGCCAGCAGTTACGACAGGGGAACTGAAGCTTTCTTT. Encoded protein: CASSYDRGTEAFF.